This T cell receptor (beta chain) derives from a study of blood T cell repertoires in COVID-19. Study-level information: Acute and convalescent COVID-19 samples came from the United States, Italy and Spain. In each case, the material was cDNA or gDNA derived from T cells, B-cell-depleted T cells, or PBMCs.

Unmatched junction bases numbered 14, after V lost 10 bases and J lost 10 bases. The CDR3 totals 14 residues. Looked up from germline, CDR1 is MNHEY and CDR2 is SVGAGI. Original methodology: Estimation of nucleated cell counts relied on the amplification of reference gene primers. The data were produced by immunoSEQ multiplex PCR, yet TCRdb's version contains in-frame clones alone and is incomplete. Clone size and the V and J calls come from that table; the DNA yielded D and trimming. Seen here are around 200,000 clones, roughly 86% observed once, and the top ten hold 2.5% to 3.5%. The receptor was isolated from a man aged 40-50 years with active or convalescent COVID-19. The sequenced sample consisted of peripheral blood. This sequence joins TRBV6-5 and TRBJ2-1; 9 bases fit TRBD2. The CDR3: CAISPGLANLEQFF. The DNA of the CDR3 is TGTGCCATCTCACCGGGACTAGCCAACTTGGAGCAGTTCTTC.